These 8 T cell receptor beta chains were all obtained from the same sample, sequenced in a study of CD8+CD57+ T cells in acquired aplastic anemia. Genomic DNA, serving as template, underwent TCR beta VDJ and CDR3 profiling. TCRdb processed the reads anew with MiXCR; each CDR3 protein has one entry. The table includes 150,000 to 200,000 distinct CDR3 sequences, approximately 44% detected once. Material: sorted CD4+, CD8+, or CD8+CD57+ T cells (not recorded which) from PBMCs. The receptors come from a human donor in good health.

The V gene is TRBV15, the J gene TRBJ1-3; D possibly corresponds to TRBD1 (6 bases). The ends were cut back, 0 bases at V and 3 bases at J, with 15 bases in the middle. Germline CDR1 LNHNV, CDR2 YYDKDF (reference sequence). The CDR3 is 17 amino acids. CDR3 sequence reads: CATSREWQGTLGNTIYF. In DNA, the CDR3 is TGTGCCACCAGCAGAGAGTGGCAGGGGACGCTTGGAAACACCATATATTTT.

Note on this clonotype: At one end the junction does not follow the germline gene, possibly because of a read error. The chain is built from TRBV24-1 and TRBJ2-3; no clear D. This CDR3 is built from 12 residues. The germline CDR1 and CDR2 sequences are KGHDR and SFDVKD. CDR3 sequence reads: CAISGSTDTQYF. CDR3 nucleotide sequence: TGTGCCATCAGTGGCTCCACAGATACGCAGTATTTT.

This clonotype was observed at least ten times. The gene calls are TRBV5-5 and TRBJ2-4; D not certain. V lost 1 base and J lost 5, with 13 bases in between. Germline V CDR1 and CDR2: SGHKS, YYEKEE (reference sequence). The CDR3 extends over 15 amino acids. The CDR3 DNA reads as TGTGCCAGCAGCTTGCAGTCAGGTCAGCAAAACATTCAGTACTTC. Translation gives CASSLQSGQQNIQYF.

The genes are TRBV18 and TRBJ1-1, with no clear D. Per the germline V gene, CDR1 is KGHSH and CDR2 is LQKENI. The CDR3 is 13 residues long. The V end lost 3 bases, the J end lost 4 bases, and 9 bases lay between the germline ends. The CDR3 region is CASSPVRGTEAFF. The CDR3 DNA reads TGTGCCAGCTCACCGGTTCGGGGCACTGAAGCTTTCTTT.

Turning to this clonotype: An end of the junction does not agree with germline; a read error may underlie this. V gene TRBV24-1 combines with J gene TRBJ2-3, with 11 nucleotides matching TRBD2. Germline lookup yields CDR1 KGHDR and CDR2 SFDVKD. This CDR3 region has 18 residues. The CDR3 bases are TGTGCCACCAGTGATTCCCCCGGACTAGCGGGCCTTGCAGATACGCACTATTTT. Encoded protein: CATSDSPGLAGLADTHYF.

The chain joins TRBV15 to TRBJ2-5; D possibly corresponds to TRBD2 (5 bases). The CDR3 totals 15 residues. Germline V gene lookup returns CDR1 LNHNV and CDR2 YYDKDF (reference sequence). V lost 0 bases to trimming and J lost 7 bases, with 15 bases between them. CDR3: CATSRDKGLGGTQYF. In DNA form, the CDR3 reads TGTGCCACCAGCAGAGACAAGGGCCTCGGAGGGACCCAGTACTTC.

CDR3 protein: CASSEAGSSYNEQFF. The CDR3 bases are TGTGCCAGCAGTGAAGCAGGAAGCTCCTACAATGAGCAGTTCTTC. The chain uses TRBV25-1 and TRBJ2-1; D is uncertain. Per the germline V gene, CDR1 is MGHDK and CDR2 is SYGVNS. The CDR3 runs to 15 residues. The V end was cut by 2 bases, the J end by 0 bases, with 8 bases between.

CDR3 nucleotide sequence: TGCAGTGCTAGAGGGACAGGGATTTTTAGCAATCAGCCCCAGCATTTT. Protein: CSARGTGIFSNQPQHF. The chain links TRBV20-1 to TRBJ1-5; 8 bases agree with TRBD1. Trimming took 1 base from V and 0 from J; bases not matched to a gene: 5. The CDR3 sequence is 16 residues long. Germline V lookup: CDR1 DFQATT, CDR2 SNEGSKA (reference sequence).